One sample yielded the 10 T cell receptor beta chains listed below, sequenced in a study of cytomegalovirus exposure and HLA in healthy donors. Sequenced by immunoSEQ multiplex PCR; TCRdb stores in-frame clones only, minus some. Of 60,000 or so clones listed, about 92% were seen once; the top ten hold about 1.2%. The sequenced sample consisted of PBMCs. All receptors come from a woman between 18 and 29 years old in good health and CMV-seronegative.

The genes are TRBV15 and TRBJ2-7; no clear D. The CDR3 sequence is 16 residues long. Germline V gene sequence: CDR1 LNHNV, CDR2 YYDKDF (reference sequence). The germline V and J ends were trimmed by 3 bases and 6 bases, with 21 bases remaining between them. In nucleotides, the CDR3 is TGTGCCACCAGCAGTATCAAGACGGTGAACGGCGGCGAGCAGTACTTC. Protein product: CATSSIKTVNGGEQYF.

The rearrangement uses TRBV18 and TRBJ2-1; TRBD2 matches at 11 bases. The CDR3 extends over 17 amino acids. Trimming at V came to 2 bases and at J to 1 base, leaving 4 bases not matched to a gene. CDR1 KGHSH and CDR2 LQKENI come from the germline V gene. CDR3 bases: TGTGCCAGCTCACCATTGACTAGCGGGACATCCTACAATGAGCAGTTCTTC. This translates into CASSPLTSGTSYNEQFF.

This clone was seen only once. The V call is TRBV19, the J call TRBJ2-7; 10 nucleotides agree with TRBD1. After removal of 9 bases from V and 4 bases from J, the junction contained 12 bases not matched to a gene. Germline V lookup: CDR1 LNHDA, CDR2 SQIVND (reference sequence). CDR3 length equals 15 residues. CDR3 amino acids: CASSPGGTGVYEQYF. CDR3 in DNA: TGTGCCAGCTCACCCGGGGGGACAGGGGTATACGAGCAGTACTTC.

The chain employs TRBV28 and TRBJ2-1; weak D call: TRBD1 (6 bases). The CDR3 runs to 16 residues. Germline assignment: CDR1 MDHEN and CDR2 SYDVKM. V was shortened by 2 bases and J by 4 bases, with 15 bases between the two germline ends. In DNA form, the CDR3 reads TGTGCCAGCAGTTTAGGGGGCGATGCAAATTACAATGAGCAGTTCTTC. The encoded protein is CASSLGGDANYNEQFF.

For the CDR3, the DNA is TGTGCCAGCAGTCCTTCGGTCCGGGGTCAGCCCCAGCATTTT. The encoded protein is CASSPSVRGQPQHF. The chain couples TRBV28 to TRBJ1-5; D gene ambiguous. Germline lookup yields CDR1 MDHEN and CDR2 SYDVKM. The CDR3 runs to 14 residues. Between the trimmed V and J ends, which lost 5 bases and 6 bases, there was a span of 14 bases.

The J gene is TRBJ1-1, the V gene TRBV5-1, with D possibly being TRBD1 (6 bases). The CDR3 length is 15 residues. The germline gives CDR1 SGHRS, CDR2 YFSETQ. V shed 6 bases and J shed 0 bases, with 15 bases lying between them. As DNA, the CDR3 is TGCGCCAGCAATGAGTTAGGACAGATGAACACTGAAGCTTTCTTT. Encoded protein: CASNELGQMNTEAFF.

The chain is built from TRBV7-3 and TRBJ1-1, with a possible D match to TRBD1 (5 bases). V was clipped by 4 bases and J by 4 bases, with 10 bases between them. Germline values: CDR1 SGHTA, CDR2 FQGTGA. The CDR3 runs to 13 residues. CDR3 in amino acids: CASSSGGITEAFF. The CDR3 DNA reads TGTGCCAGCAGCTCGGGGGGAATCACTGAAGCTTTCTTT.

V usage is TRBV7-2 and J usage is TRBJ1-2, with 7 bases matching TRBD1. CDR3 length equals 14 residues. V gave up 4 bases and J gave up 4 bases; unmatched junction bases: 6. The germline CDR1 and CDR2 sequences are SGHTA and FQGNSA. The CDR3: CASSSRQGAYGYTF. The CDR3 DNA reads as TGTGCCAGCAGCTCCAGACAGGGCGCCTATGGCTACACCTTC.

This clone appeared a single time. The CDR3 loop is CASSNGQVGEKLFF. In nucleotides, the CDR3 is TGTGCCAGCAGCAACGGACAGGTCGGGGAAAAACTGTTTTTT. The chain joins TRBV5-8 to TRBJ1-4; 7 nucleotides agree with TRBD1. The CDR3 consists of 14 residues. Germline CDR1 reads SGHTS; CDR2 reads YDEGEE. V dropped 4 bases and J dropped 8; count of bases not matched to a gene: 8.

The CDR3 sequence: CASSYPSFPDGYTF. CDR3 sequence (DNA): TGTGCCAGCAGTTACCCCTCTTTCCCGGATGGCTACACCTTC. The chain joins TRBV6-6 to TRBJ1-2; unclear D gene. The CDR3 has 14 residues. V was pared by 2 bases and J by 6 bases, with 13 bases between. Per germline, CDR1 MNHNY and CDR2 SVGAGI (reference sequence).